This T cell receptor beta chain was observed in a study of lymphopenia after photon versus proton radiotherapy. The CDR3 totals 14 residues. In germline, CDR1 is MNHEY, CDR2 SVGAGI. The V end was cut by 0 bases, the J end by 1 base, with 6 bases between. Here immunoSEQ multiplex PCR was the method, and the copy in TCRdb shows in-frame clones only, minus some. The sample records tens of thousands of clones, 85% to 90% being singletons. The TCR was taken from a man older than 75 with esophageal cancer. The chain carries TRBV6-5 and TRBJ1-1, with D unclear. Sequencing used peripheral blood, obtained from a patient treated with proton-based radiotherapy. CDR3 sequence: CASSYSWRNTEAFF. The CDR3 bases are TGTGCCAGCAGTTACTCGTGGAGGAACACTGAAGCTTTCTTT.